Shown below are 8 T cell receptor beta chains from a single sample sequenced in a study of T cells after yellow fever vaccination. In TCRdb, the 5' RACE reads were re-called with MiXCR into one record per CDR3 protein. The repertoire includes around 500,000 distinct CDR3 sequences, 21% of them detected once, and around 17% sits in the top ten. The sample here was PBMCs, taken approximately 22 days after the first yellow fever vaccination. The receptors come from a young man who received the YFV17D yellow fever vaccine.

V gene TRBV29-1 combines with J gene TRBJ2-3, with 15 bases fitting TRBD2. The CDR3 has 15 amino acids. The V gene's germline CDR1 is SQVTM and CDR2 ANQGSEA. V was clipped by 4 bases and J by 4 bases; unmatched bases: 3. The CDR3 DNA reads as TGCAGCGTTGGGACTAGCGGGGGGGACGCAGATACGCAGTATTTT. Protein: CSVGTSGGDADTQYF.

The chain joins TRBV27 to TRBJ2-1; no definite D call. Deletions cut 5 bases from V and 8 bases from J, with 13 bases between. The CDR3 contains 13 residues. From germline, CDR1 is MNHEY and CDR2 SMNVEV (reference sequence). The CDR3 protein is CASSPRYGHEQFF. For the CDR3, the DNA is TGTGCCAGCAGTCCCCGCTATGGGCATGAGCAGTTCTTC.

In this sample, this clonotype turned up many times. The rearrangement joins TRBV12-3 or TRBV12-4 to TRBJ2-1; 8 bases fit TRBD2. The CDR3 spans 15 residues. Germline trimming cut 6 bases from V and 4 bases from J; bases unmatched to any gene: 8. CDR3 nucleotide sequence: TGTGCCAGCAGGGGGCTGGCGGGGGGATACAATGAGCAGTTCTTC. Its translation: CASRGLAGGYNEQFF.

The chain carries TRBV19 and TRBJ2-1; the D gene is possibly TRBD2 (5 bases). The CDR3 is made up of 14 amino acids. V was clipped by 3 bases and J by 3 bases, with 9 bases between them. Germline values: CDR1 LNHDA, CDR2 SQIVND (reference sequence). The CDR3 DNA follows: TGTGCCAGTAGTATTTCGAGCGGCTACAATGAGCAGTTCTTC. Protein product: CASSISSGYNEQFF.

This rearrangement joins TRBV14 to TRBJ2-4, with TRBD2 as a possible D gene (6 bases). CDR1 is SGHDN and CDR2 is FVKESK in the germline V gene. This CDR3 contains 14 residues. V was pared by 4 bases and J by 0 bases, with 7 bases between. The CDR3 spells CASSREVAKNIQYF. The CDR3 bases are TGTGCCAGCAGCCGGGAGGTAGCCAAAAACATTCAGTACTTC.

This clonotype has just a few counts. The chain joins TRBV12-3 or TRBV12-4 to TRBJ2-2; 8 nucleotides match TRBD2. This CDR3 comprises 15 residues. The J segment lost 7 bases and the V segment lost 3 bases, leaving 7 bases of the junction unmatched. The chain's CDR3 is CASSLGGGRNGELFF. The CDR3 DNA follows: TGTGCCAGCAGTTTGGGCGGGGGGCGGAACGGGGAGCTGTTTTTT.

This clonotype was observed many times. V gene TRBV4-2 combines with J gene TRBJ1-2; tentative D call: TRBD1 (6 bases). Deletions cut 3 bases from V and 4 bases from J, with 12 bases between. This CDR3 is built from 14 residues. Germline V CDR1 and CDR2: LGHNA, YNFKEQ. The CDR3 is CASSQDEGVYGYTF. The CDR3 DNA follows: TGTGCCAGCAGCCAGGATGAGGGGGTCTATGGCTACACCTTC.

The chain combines TRBV7-2 with TRBJ2-4; TRBD2 aligns across 8 bases. The V gene's germline CDR1 is SGHTA and CDR2 FQGNSA. The CDR3 is 16 amino acids. With V trimmed by 4 bases and J by 1 base, 6 bases remained unmatched. CDR3 region: CASSSLAGFAKNIQYF. The CDR3 DNA sequence: TGTGCCAGCAGCTCCTTAGCGGGGTTCGCCAAAAACATTCAGTACTTC.